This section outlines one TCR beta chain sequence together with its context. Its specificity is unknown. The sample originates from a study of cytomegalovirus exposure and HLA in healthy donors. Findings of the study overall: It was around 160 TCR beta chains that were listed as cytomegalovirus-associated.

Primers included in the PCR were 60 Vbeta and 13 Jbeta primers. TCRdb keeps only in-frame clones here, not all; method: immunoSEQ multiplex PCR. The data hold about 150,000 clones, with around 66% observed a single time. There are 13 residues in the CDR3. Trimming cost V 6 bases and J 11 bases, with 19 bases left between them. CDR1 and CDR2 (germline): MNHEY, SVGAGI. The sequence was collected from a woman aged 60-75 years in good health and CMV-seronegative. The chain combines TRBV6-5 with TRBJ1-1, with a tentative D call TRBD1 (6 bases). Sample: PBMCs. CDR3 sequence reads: CASSGERGMEAFF. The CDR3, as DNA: TGTGCCAGCAGCGGGGAGAGGGGGATGGAGGCTTTCTTT.